Listed here are 7 T cell receptor beta chains from one sample, sequenced in a study of shared clonotypes between healthy human individuals (dated by TCRdb to the early 2020s). CD8 naive samples consisted of CD45RO-negative cells that were positively selected for CCR7, yielding a CD45RA+CCR7+ population without TemRA cells. The protocol used for the library was the immunoSEQ multiplex PCR assay. Not all clones reach the TCRdb copy of this immuneACCESS table, which keeps in-frame sequences only. Checked studies attribute under half of the gap to unresolved V genes and leave the rest unexplained. The sample table holds about 2.2 million clones, of which around 93% were seen once. Jointly, the top ten make up roughly 1.7% of the sample. Source material: naive CD8+ T cells from PBMCs. The label giving this sample's cell subset or site can be read as: CD45RA+CCR7+. These receptors all stem from a man between 18 and 35 years old in good health. Some clones in this sample may be carry-over from other donors' samples.

The count of this clone is one. This rearrangement joins TRBV7-3 to TRBJ1-1; the D gene is possibly TRBD1 (5 bases). Germline CDR1 and CDR2: SGHTA and FQGTGA. The V gene lost 1 base and the J gene lost 1 base, with 10 bases spanning the gap. CDR3 length: 15 residues. The CDR3, as DNA: TGTGCCAGCAGCTTAATAAGACAGCAGAACACTGAAGCTTTCTTT. It is translated as CASSLIRQQNTEAFF. Looking up the rest from reference TRBV7-3 and TRBJ1-1 gives the full variable domain: GAGVSQTPSNKVTEKGKYVELRCDPISGHTALYWYRQSLGQGPEFLIYFQGTGAADDSGLPNDRFFAVRPEGSVSTLKIQRTERGDSAVYLCASSLIRQQNTEAFFGQGTRLTVV.

This clone was counted only a few times. The chain has TRBV2 and TRBJ1-1, with D unresolved. Germline CDR1 is SNHLY and CDR2 is FYNNEI. Trimming shortened V by 6 bases and J by 4 bases, and 12 bases separated the two germline ends. CDR3 length: 13 residues. CDR3: CASRELDRTEAFF. The CDR3 DNA reads TGTGCCAGCAGGGAGCTCGACCGCACTGAAGCTTTCTTT.

The J gene is TRBJ1-5, the V gene TRBV27; D is ambiguous. With 2 bases removed from V and 2 bases from J, the gap between germline ends came to 7 bases. Germline loops: CDR1 MNHEY, CDR2 SMNVEV (reference sequence). CDR3 length: 14 amino acids. CDR3 coding DNA: TGTGCCAGCAGTTTAGGTCCAGGCAATCAGCCCCAGCATTTT. Translation gives CASSLGPGNQPQHF.

The V call is TRBV27, the J call TRBJ1-4; TRBD1 is a possible D gene (5 bases). The CDR3 length is 12 residues. V was pared by 7 bases and J by 8 bases, with 11 bases between. CDR1 is MNHEY and CDR2 is SMNVEV in the germline V gene (reference sequence). CDR3 in amino acids: CASKRGGEKLFF. In DNA, the CDR3 is TGTGCCAGCAAAAGGGGAGGGGAAAAACTGTTTTTT. Looking up the rest from reference TRBV27 and TRBJ1-4 gives the full variable domain: EAQVTQNPRYLITVTGKKLTVTCSQNMNHEYMSWYRQDPGLGLRQIYYSMNVEVTDKGDVPEGYKVSRKEKRNFPLILESPSPNQTSLYFCASKRGGEKLFFGSGTQLSVL.

V gene TRBV27 combines with J gene TRBJ2-3; 7 bases match TRBD2. Germline CDR1 is MNHEY and CDR2 is SMNVEV (reference sequence). Trimming cost V 8 bases and J 2 bases; bases outside gene matches: 10. The CDR3 is 15 residues long. This CDR3 is CASSPLADDTDTQYF. The CDR3 region has the DNA TGTGCCAGCTCACCTCTAGCGGACGACACAGATACGCAGTATTTT.

The chain joins TRBV5-4 to TRBJ1-2, with D possibly matching TRBD1 (5 bases). The CDR3 runs 14 residues. From germline, CDR1 is SGHNT and CDR2 YYREEE (reference sequence). Trimming removed 1 base from V and 4 bases from J, with 11 bases in between. The CDR3 loop is CASSLFGGGYGYTF. The CDR3 region has the DNA TGTGCCAGCAGCTTGTTTGGGGGTGGCTATGGCTACACCTTC.

The chain combines TRBV6-6 with TRBJ2-3; TRBD2 matches at 7 bases. The junction had 8 bases not matched to a gene; V was cut back by 6 bases and J by 5 bases. CDR1 and CDR2 (germline): MNHNY, SVGAGI (reference sequence). The CDR3 is 14 residues long. CDR3 DNA: TGTGCCAGCAGCCCCCGGGAGGAGCTAGATACGCAGTATTTT. Protein product: CASSPREELDTQYF.